The next 21 T cell receptor beta chains were all read from a single sample in a study of T cells after yellow fever vaccination. TCRdb reprocessed the 5' RACE reads with MiXCR, giving one entry per CDR3 protein. This table holds about 240,000 distinct CDR3 sequences, about 7.1% found once. This material consisted of CD4+ T cells sorted from PBMCs, taken 15 days after the yellow fever booster vaccination. The receptors come from a man aged 30 to 45 who received the YFV17D yellow fever vaccine.

This clonotype was seen at least ten times. This chain uses TRBV24-1 with TRBJ2-3, with 7 positions matching TRBD1. V trimming: 10 bases; J trimming: 3 bases; junction bases outside the gene matches: 6. Germline values: CDR1 KGHDR, CDR2 SFDVKD. CDR3 length: 13 amino acids. DNA for the CDR3: TGTGCCACTGCCCCAGGGGGAACAGATACGCAGTATTTT. Translation: CATAPGGTDTQYF.

This clonotype was recorded many times. The CDR3 loop is CASSLISSTVTNTGELFF. The CDR3 DNA is TGCGCCAGCAGCCTCATATCTTCGACAGTTACGAACACCGGGGAGCTGTTTTTT. The chain uses TRBV5-1 and TRBJ2-2; weak D call: TRBD1 (5 bases). The CDR3 covers 18 residues. V gave up 4 bases and J gave up 0 bases, with 19 bases separating them. The V gene's germline CDR1 is SGHRS and CDR2 YFSETQ.

This clonotype was found many times. The chain employs TRBV6-2 or TRBV6-3 and TRBJ2-7; 8 bases line up with TRBD2. Trimming at V came to 0 bases and at J to 7 bases, leaving 23 bases not matched to a gene. Germline V gene data show CDR1 as MNHEY and CDR2 as SVGEGT. The CDR3 length is 20 residues. CDR3 region: CASSYSPPVRGRPRTGEQYF. The DNA of the CDR3 is TGTGCCAGCAGTTACTCGCCCCCGGTCCGCGGGAGGCCTAGGACGGGAGAGCAGTACTTC.

This clonotype was seen at least ten times. The chain has TRBV20-1 and TRBJ2-7; TRBD2 matches 8 bases. CDR3 length equals 15 residues. Germline V gene sequence: CDR1 DFQATT, CDR2 SNEGSKA (reference sequence). The V and J ends lost 0 bases and 0 bases, in that order; junction bases with no gene match: 4. For the CDR3, the DNA is TGCAGTGCTAGAGACATTAGCGGGAACTCCTACGAGCAGTACTTC. Translation: CSARDISGNSYEQYF.

This clonotype occurred a few times. V usage is TRBV7-8 and J usage is TRBJ2-3; 10 bases agree with TRBD2. After removal of 2 bases from V and 2 bases from J, the junction contained 4 bases not matched to a gene. The CDR3 is made up of 16 amino acids. CDR1 is SGHVS and CDR2 is FQNEAQ in the germline V gene. The CDR3 coding sequence is TGTGCCAGCAGCTTATCTCTAGCGGGGGCCACAGATACGCAGTATTTT. Translating it yields CASSLSLAGATDTQYF.

V is TRBV4-2 and J is TRBJ2-7; tentatively, D is TRBD1 (8 bases). CDR3 length equals 18 residues. The germline V gene encodes CDR1 LGHNA and CDR2 YNFKEQ. V lost 2 bases and J lost 4, with 24 bases in between. As DNA, the CDR3 is TGTGCCAGCAGCCAAAATGGGCCAGGGGGCCTAGCGGTATACGAGCAGTACTTC. Its translation is CASSQNGPGGLAVYEQYF.

This chain joins TRBV6-4 and TRBJ2-1; D possibly corresponds to TRBD2 (5 bases). CDR3 size: 15 residues. Trimming removed 3 bases from V and 10 bases from J, with 19 bases in between. The germline V gene encodes CDR1 MRHNA and CDR2 SNTAGT. This CDR3 is CASSEGAGQWEEQFF. In DNA form, the CDR3 reads TGTGCCAGCAGTGAAGGTGCGGGCCAGTGGGAAGAGCAGTTCTTC.

This clonotype occurred a few times. The CDR3 here is CSARDVGGERGAFF. The CDR3 DNA reads TGCAGTGCTAGAGATGTTGGGGGTGAGAGGGGAGCTTTCTTT. V usage is TRBV20-1 and J usage is TRBJ1-1; D is perhaps TRBD1 (5 bases). V was trimmed by 0 bases and J by 10 bases, leaving 18 bases between them. There are 14 residues in the CDR3. Germline loops: CDR1 DFQATT, CDR2 SNEGSKA (reference sequence).

This clonotype was recorded at least ten times. The V call is TRBV5-6, the J call TRBJ2-3; no clear D gene. V dropped 6 bases and J dropped 3 bases, with 8 bases sitting between them. Germline CDR1 SGHDT, CDR2 YYEEEE. The CDR3 spans 12 residues. CDR3 DNA sequence: TGTGCCAGCATGCTTACTACAGATACGCAGTATTTT. It encodes CASMLTTDTQYF.

This chain joins TRBV7-2 and TRBJ2-5; D may be TRBD2 (6 bases). This CDR3 is 14 amino acids long. Trimming left V 7 bases short and J 4 bases short, with 16 bases between. Germline V CDR1 and CDR2: SGHTA, FQGNSA. The CDR3 bases are TGTGCCAGCAAGCCAGCCGGGCGGGGAGAGACCCAGTACTTC. It codes for CASKPAGRGETQYF.

In its sample, this clonotype was seen many times. The rearrangement uses TRBV7-2 and TRBJ2-1; 8 nucleotides match TRBD2. Germline CDR1 SGHTA, CDR2 FQGNSA. V lost 3 bases to trimming and J lost 0 bases; unmatched junction nucleotides: 1. CDR3 length: 15 amino acids. CDR3 in amino acids: CASSFTSGSYNEQFF. CDR3 sequence (DNA): TGTGCCAGCAGCTTTACTAGCGGCTCCTACAATGAGCAGTTCTTC.

The chain carries TRBV18 and TRBJ2-7; tentatively, D is TRBD2 (6 bases). This CDR3 is built from 13 residues. Per the germline V gene, CDR1 is KGHSH and CDR2 is LQKENI. The ends were cut back, 4 bases at V and 10 bases at J, with 17 bases in the middle. CDR3 coding DNA: TGTGCCAGCTCACGCATGGGACTCCAAGGACAGTACTTC. This gives the protein CASSRMGLQGQYF.

At least ten counts were recorded for this clonotype. The CDR3 region is CARVWAGTQYF. The CDR3 DNA is TGTGCCAGGGTCTGGGCCGGTACGCAGTATTTT. The chain joins TRBV25-1 to TRBJ2-3; D remains unclear. This CDR3 spans 11 amino acids. Germline V gene lookup returns CDR1 MGHDK and CDR2 SYGVNS. V was pared by 9 bases and J by 8 bases, with 12 bases between.

This clonotype was observed at least ten times. This chain joins TRBV29-1 and TRBJ1-1, with D possibly being TRBD1 (5 bases). With 7 bases removed from V and 1 base from J, the gap between germline ends came to 13 bases. Germline CDR1 is SQVTM and CDR2 is ANQGSEA. The CDR3 sequence is 13 residues long. The CDR3 nucleotides are TGCAGCGCCGCGGGACCGTCGAACACTGAAGCTTTCTTT. Translation: CSAAGPSNTEAFF.

At least ten counts were recorded for this clonotype. The V call is TRBV11-2, the J call TRBJ2-3, with D maybe TRBD1 (5 bases). V shed 3 bases and J shed 2 bases, with 9 bases lying between them. The CDR3 runs to 14 residues. Looked up from germline, CDR1 is SGHAT and CDR2 is FQNNGV. DNA of the CDR3: TGTGCCAGCAGCTTGGGGCAGTTCACAGATACGCAGTATTTT. Translated: CASSLGQFTDTQYF.

This clonotype was picked up a small number of times. J is TRBJ2-5 and V is TRBV5-6; 7 bases match TRBD1. This CDR3 has 17 amino acids. Per the germline V gene, CDR1 is SGHDT and CDR2 is YYEEEE. The ends lost 2 bases at V and 0 bases at J; junction bases unmatched: 10. The CDR3 is CASSFLGGSVHQETQYF. The CDR3, as DNA: TGTGCCAGCAGCTTCCTAGGGGGCTCTGTCCACCAAGAGACCCAGTACTTC.

This chain links TRBV9 with TRBJ2-1; 13 bases match TRBD2. Germline trimming cut 2 bases from V and 7 bases from J; bases unmatched to any gene: 6. The CDR3 has 16 residues. The germline CDR1 and CDR2 sequences are SGDLS and YYNGEE. CDR3 sequence (DNA): TGTGCCAGCAGCGTGGGGGGACTAGCGGGGTCGAATGAGCAGTTCTTC. Amino acid sequence: CASSVGGLAGSNEQFF.

Worth noting for this clonotype: The junction departs from the called germline gene at one end, perhaps through a read error. The J gene is TRBJ2-5, the V gene TRBV20-1; maybe TRBD1 (6 bases). This CDR3 comprises 14 residues. Per the germline V gene, CDR1 is DFQATT and CDR2 is SNEGSKA (reference sequence). The CDR3 DNA reads as TGCAGTGCTAGACCCCCAGGGGTCCAAGAGACCCAGTGCTTC. Translating gives CSARPPGVQETQCF.

The table lists this clonotype with many counts. The rearrangement links TRBV20-1 to TRBJ2-1; D may match TRBD1 or TRBD2 (5 bases each). Germline V lookup: CDR1 DFQATT, CDR2 SNEGSKA (reference sequence). V lost 3 bases and J 9 bases, leaving 18 bases between the germline ends. This CDR3 is 14 amino acids long. The CDR3 nucleotides read TGCAGTGCTAGGAGGGGTCCCGCAGTGATTGAGCAGTTCTTC. This encodes CSARRGPAVIEQFF.

The V gene is TRBV20-1, the J gene TRBJ2-2; TRBD1 aligns across 9 bases. Looked up from germline, CDR1 is DFQATT and CDR2 is SNEGSKA (reference sequence). V gave up 5 bases and J gave up 7 bases; unmatched junction bases: 5. CDR3 length: 13 residues. CDR3 sequence reads: CSARTGALGELFF. DNA for the CDR3: TGCAGTGCTCGGACAGGGGCGCTCGGGGAGCTGTTTTTT.

This clonotype was seen ten or more times. The V and J genes are TRBV20-1 and TRBJ2-1, with 9 bases that match TRBD2. The trim removed 7 bases at V and 7 bases at J, leaving 11 bases unmatched. The CDR3 runs 14 residues. Germline V CDR1 and CDR2: DFQATT, SNEGSKA (reference sequence). CDR3 sequence reads: CSVQDSGSRNEQFF. The CDR3 DNA sequence: TGCAGTGTTCAGGATAGCGGGAGTCGGAATGAGCAGTTCTTC.